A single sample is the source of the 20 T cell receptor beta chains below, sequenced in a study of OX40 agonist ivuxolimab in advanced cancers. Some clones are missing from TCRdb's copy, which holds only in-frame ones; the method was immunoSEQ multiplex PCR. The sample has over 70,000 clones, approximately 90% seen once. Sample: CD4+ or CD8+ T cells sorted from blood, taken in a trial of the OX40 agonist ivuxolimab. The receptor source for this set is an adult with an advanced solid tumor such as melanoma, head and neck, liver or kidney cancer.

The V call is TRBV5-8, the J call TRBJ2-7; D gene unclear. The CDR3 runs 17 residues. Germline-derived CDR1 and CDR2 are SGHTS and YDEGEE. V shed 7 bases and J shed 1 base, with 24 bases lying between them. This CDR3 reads CASPLAGGDKLSYEQYF. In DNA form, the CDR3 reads TGTGCCAGCCCCTTAGCTGGCGGAGACAAACTATCCTACGAGCAGTACTTC.

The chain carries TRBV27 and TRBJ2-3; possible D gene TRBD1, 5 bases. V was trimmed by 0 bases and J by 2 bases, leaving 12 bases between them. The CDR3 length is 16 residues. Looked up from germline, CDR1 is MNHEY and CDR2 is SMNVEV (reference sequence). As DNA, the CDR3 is TGTGCCAGCAGTTTATCCAGGGTCCCACACACAGATACGCAGTATTTT. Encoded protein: CASSLSRVPHTDTQYF.

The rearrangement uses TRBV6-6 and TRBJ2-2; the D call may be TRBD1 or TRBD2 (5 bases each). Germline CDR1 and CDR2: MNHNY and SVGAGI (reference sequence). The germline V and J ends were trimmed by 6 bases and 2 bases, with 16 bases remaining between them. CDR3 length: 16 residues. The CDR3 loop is CASSAQSGTNTGELFF. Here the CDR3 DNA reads TGTGCCAGCAGCGCACAGAGTGGGACCAACACCGGGGAGCTGTTTTTT.

The DNA for the CDR3 is TGTGCCAGCAGCCCACAGGGGGCCTACGAGCAGTACTTC. This encodes CASSPQGAYEQYF. J is TRBJ2-7 and V is TRBV7-9; 8 bases are shared with TRBD1. Germline CDR1 reads SEHNR; CDR2 reads FQNEAQ (reference sequence). The CDR3 covers 13 residues. V shed 5 bases, J shed 2 bases, and the junction held 2 bases outside the gene matches.

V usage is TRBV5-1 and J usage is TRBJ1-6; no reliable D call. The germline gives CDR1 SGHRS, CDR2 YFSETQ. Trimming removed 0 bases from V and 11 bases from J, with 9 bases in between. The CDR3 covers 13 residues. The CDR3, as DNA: TGCGCCAGCAGCTTGGTCGACGGTCCACCCCTCCACTTT. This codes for CASSLVDGPPLHF.

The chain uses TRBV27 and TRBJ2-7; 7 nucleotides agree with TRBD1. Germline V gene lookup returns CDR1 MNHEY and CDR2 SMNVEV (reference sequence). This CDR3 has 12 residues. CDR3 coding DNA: TGTGCGGTACAGGGGTTGTCCTACGAGCAGTACTTC. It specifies CAVQGLSYEQYF.

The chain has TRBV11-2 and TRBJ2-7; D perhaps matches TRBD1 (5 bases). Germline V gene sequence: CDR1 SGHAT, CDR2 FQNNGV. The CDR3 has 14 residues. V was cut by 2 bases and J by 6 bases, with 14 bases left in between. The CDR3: CASSLSSRVGEQYF. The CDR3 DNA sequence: TGTGCCAGCAGCTTATCTTCCAGGGTAGGCGAGCAGTACTTC.

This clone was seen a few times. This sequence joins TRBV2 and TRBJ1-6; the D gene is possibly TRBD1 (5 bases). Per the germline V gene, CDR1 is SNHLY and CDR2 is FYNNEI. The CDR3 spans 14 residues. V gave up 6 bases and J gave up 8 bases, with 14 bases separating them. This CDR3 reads CASRRRGYDSPLHF. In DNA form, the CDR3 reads TGTGCCAGCAGGAGGCGGGGGTACGATTCACCCCTCCACTTT. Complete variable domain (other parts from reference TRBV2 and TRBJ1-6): EPEVTQTPSHQVTQMGQEVILRCVPISNHLYFYWYRQILGQKVEFLVSFYNNEISEKSEIFDDQFSVERPDGSNFTLKIRSTKLEDSAMYFCASRRRGYDSPLHFGNGTRLTVT.

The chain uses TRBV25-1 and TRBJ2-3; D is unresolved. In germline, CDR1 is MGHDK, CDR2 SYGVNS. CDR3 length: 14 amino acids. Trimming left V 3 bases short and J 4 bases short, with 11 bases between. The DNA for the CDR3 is TGTGCCAGCAGTGAGGGCCCAAGGGCAGATACGCAGTATTTT. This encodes CASSEGPRADTQYF.

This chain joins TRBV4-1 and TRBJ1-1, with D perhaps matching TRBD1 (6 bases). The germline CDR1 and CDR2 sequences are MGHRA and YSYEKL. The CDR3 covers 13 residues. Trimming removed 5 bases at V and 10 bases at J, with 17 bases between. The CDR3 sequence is CASSGHRDPRAFF. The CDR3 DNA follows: TGCGCCAGCAGCGGGCACAGGGATCCGAGAGCTTTCTTT.

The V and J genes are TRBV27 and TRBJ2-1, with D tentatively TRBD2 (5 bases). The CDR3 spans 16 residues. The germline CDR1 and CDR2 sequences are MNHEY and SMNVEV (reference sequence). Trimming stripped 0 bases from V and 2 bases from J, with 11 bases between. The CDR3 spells CASSLSAGNTYNEQFF. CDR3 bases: TGTGCCAGCAGTTTATCGGCCGGGAATACCTACAATGAGCAGTTCTTC.

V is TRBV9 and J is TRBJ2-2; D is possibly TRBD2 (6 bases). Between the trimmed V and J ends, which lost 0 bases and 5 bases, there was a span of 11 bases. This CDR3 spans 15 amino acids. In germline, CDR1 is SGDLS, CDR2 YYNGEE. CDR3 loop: CASSVGGTYTGELFF. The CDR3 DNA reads TGTGCCAGCAGCGTAGGTGGGACTTATACCGGGGAGCTGTTTTTT.

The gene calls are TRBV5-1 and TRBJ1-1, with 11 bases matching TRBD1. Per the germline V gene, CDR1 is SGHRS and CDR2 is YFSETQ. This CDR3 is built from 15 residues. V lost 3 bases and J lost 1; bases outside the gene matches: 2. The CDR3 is CASSWTGGKNTEAFF. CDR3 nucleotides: TGCGCCAGCAGCTGGACAGGGGGCAAGAACACTGAAGCTTTCTTT.

The CDR3 sequence is CASRETLAAYNEQFF. CDR3 nucleotides: TGTGCCAGCAGGGAAACACTAGCGGCGTACAATGAGCAGTTCTTC. The chain joins TRBV2 to TRBJ2-1, with 8 nucleotides matching TRBD2. Germline V gives CDR1 SNHLY, CDR2 FYNNEI. The ends lost 6 bases at V and 4 bases at J; junction bases unmatched: 8. The CDR3 contains 15 residues.

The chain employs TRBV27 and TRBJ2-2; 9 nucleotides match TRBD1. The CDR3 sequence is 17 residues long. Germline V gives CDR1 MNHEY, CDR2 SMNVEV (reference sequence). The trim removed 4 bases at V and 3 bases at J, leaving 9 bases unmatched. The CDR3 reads CASSWTGQGRYTGELFF. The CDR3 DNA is TGTGCCAGCAGTTGGACTGGACAGGGGCGATACACCGGGGAGCTGTTTTTT.

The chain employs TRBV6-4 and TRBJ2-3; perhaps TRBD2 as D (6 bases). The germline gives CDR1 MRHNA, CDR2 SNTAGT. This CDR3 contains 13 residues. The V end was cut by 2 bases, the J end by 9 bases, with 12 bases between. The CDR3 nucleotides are TGTGCCAGCAGTGACGCCGGGGCGGGGACGCAGTATTTT. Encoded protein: CASSDAGAGTQYF.

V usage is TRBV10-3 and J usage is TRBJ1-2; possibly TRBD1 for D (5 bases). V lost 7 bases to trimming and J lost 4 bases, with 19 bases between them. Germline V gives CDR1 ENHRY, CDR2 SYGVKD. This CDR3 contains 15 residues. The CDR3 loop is CAITDNMAGTYGYTF. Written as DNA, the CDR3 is TGTGCCATCACCGATAATATGGCAGGGACCTATGGCTACACCTTC.

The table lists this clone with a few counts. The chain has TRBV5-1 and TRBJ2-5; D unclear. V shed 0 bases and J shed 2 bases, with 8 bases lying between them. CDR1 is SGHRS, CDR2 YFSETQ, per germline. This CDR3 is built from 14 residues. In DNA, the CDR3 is TGCGCCAGCAGCTTGGAGGGCCGACAAGAGACCCAGTACTTC. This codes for CASSLEGRQETQYF.

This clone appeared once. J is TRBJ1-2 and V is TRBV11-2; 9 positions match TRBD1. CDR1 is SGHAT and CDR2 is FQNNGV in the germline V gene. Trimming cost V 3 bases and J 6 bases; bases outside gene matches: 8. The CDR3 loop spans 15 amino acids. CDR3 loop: CASSFNPTGGDGYTF. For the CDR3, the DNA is TGTGCCAGCAGCTTCAACCCGACAGGGGGTGATGGCTACACCTTC. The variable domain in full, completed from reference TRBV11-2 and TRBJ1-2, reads EAGVAQSPRYKIIEKRQSVAFWCNPISGHATLYWYQQILGQGPKLLIQFQNNGVVDDSQLPKDRFSAERLKGVDSTLKIQPAKLEDSAVYLCASSFNPTGGDGYTFGSGTRLTVV.

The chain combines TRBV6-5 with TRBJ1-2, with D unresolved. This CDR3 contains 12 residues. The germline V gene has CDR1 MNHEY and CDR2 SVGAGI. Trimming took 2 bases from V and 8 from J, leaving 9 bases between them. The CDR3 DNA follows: TGTGCCAGCAGTTACAGTGGGGAAGGCTACACCTTC. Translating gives CASSYSGEGYTF.